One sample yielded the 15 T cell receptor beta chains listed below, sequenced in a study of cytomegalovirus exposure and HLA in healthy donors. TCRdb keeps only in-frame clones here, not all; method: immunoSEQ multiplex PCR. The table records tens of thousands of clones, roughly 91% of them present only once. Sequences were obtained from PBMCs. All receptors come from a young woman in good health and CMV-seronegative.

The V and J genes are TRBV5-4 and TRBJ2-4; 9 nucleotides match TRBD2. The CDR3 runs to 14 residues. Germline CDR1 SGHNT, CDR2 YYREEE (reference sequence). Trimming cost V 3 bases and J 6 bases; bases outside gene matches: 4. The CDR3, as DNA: TGTGCCAGCAGCTCCGAGCGGGAGGCAAACATTCAGTACTTC. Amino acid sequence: CASSSEREANIQYF.

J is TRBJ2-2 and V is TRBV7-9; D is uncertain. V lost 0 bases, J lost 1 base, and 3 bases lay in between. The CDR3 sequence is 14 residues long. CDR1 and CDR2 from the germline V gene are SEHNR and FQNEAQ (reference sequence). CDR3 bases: TGTGCCAGCAGCTTAGCACAGAACACCGGGGAGCTGTTTTTT. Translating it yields CASSLAQNTGELFF.

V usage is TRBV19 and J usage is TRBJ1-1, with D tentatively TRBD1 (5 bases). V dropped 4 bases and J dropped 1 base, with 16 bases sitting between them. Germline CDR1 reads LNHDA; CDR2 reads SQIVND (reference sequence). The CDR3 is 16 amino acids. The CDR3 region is CASSTLGVSANTEAFF. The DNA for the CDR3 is TGTGCCAGTAGTACGTTAGGGGTATCTGCGAACACTGAAGCTTTCTTT. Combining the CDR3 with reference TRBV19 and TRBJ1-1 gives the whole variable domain DGGITQSPKYLFRKEGQNVTLSCEQNLNHDAMYWYRQDPGQGLRLIYYSQIVNDFQKGDIAEGYSVSREKKESFPLTVTSAQKNPTAFYLCASSTLGVSANTEAFFGQGTRLTVV.

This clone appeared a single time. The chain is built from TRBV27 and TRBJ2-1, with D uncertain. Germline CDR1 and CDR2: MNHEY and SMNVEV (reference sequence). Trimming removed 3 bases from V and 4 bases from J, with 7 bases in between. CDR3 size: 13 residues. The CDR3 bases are TGTGCCAGCAGTTTTGGGCAGTACAATGAGCAGTTCTTC. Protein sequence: CASSFGQYNEQFF.

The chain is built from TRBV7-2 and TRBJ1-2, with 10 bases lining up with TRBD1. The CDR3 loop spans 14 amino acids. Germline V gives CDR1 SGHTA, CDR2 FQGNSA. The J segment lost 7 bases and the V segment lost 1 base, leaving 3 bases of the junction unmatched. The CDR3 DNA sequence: TGTGCCAGCAGCTTAGGACAGGGGGCGGGTGGCTACACCTTC. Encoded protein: CASSLGQGAGGYTF.

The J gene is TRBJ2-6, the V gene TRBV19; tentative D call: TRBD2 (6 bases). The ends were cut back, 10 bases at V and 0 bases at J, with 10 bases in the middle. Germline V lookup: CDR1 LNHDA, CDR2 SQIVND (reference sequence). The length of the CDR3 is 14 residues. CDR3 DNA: TGTGCCACCTCGGGAGACTCTGGGGCCAACGTCCTGACTTTC. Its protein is CATSGDSGANVLTF.

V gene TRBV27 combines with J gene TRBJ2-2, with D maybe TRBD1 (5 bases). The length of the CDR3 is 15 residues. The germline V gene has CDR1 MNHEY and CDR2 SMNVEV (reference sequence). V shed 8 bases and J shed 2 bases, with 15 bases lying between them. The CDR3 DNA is TGTGCCAGCGCCACGGCAGGGTTAAACACCGGGGAGCTGTTTTTT. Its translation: CASATAGLNTGELFF.

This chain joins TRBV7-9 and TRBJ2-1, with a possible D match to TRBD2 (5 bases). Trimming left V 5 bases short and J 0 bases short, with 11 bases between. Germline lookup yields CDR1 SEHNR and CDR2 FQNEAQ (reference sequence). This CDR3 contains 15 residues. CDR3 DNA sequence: TGTGCCAGCAGCCCCGTTCTAGCCTCCTACAATGAGCAGTTCTTC. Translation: CASSPVLASYNEQFF.

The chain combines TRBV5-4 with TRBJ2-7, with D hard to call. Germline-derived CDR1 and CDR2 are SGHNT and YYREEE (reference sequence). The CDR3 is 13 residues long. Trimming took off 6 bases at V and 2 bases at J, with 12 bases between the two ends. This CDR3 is CASTSQVTYEQYF. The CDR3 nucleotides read TGTGCCAGCACCTCTCAGGTGACCTACGAGCAGTACTTC.

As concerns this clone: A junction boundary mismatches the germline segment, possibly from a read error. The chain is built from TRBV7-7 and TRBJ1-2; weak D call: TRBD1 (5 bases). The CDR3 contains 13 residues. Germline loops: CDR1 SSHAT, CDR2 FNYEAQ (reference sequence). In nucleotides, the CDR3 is TGTGCTAGCAGCGGACACAGTGGTGAAGGCTACACCTTC. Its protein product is CASSGHSGEGYTF.

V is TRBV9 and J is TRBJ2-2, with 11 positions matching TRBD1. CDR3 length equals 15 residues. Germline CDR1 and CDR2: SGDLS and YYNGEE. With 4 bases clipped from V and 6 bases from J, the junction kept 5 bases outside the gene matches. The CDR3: CASSFGTGGSGELFF. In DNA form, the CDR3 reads TGTGCCAGCAGCTTCGGGACAGGGGGATCCGGGGAGCTGTTTTTT. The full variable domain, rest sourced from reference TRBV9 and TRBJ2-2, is DSGVTQTPKHLITATGQRVTLRCSPRSGDLSVYWYQQSLDQGLQFLIQYYNGEERAKGNILERFSAQQFPDLHSELNLSSLELGDSALYFCASSFGTGGSGELFFGEGSRLTVL.

CDR3 coding DNA: TGTGCCAGCAGCGTAGTTTCGACTAGCAATGAGCAGTTCTTC. Amino acids: CASSVVSTSNEQFF. The genes are TRBV9 and TRBJ2-1; TRBD2 might be the D (6 bases). Germline CDR1 is SGDLS and CDR2 is YYNGEE. CDR3 length: 14 residues. Trimming cost V 0 bases and J 6 bases, with 10 bases left between them.

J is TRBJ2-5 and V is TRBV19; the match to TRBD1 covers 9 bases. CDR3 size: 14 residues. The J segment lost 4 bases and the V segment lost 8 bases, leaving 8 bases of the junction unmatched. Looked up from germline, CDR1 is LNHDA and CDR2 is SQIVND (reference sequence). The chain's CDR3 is CASRPGQGGETQYF. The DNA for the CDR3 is TGTGCCAGTCGCCCGGGACAGGGAGGAGAGACCCAGTACTTC. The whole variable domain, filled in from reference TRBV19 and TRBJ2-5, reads DGGITQSPKYLFRKEGQNVTLSCEQNLNHDAMYWYRQDPGQGLRLIYYSQIVNDFQKGDIAEGYSVSREKKESFPLTVTSAQKNPTAFYLCASRPGQGGETQYFGPGTRLLVL.

CDR3 residues: CASKRQGATDTQYF. In nucleotides, the CDR3 is TGTGCCAGTAAAAGACAGGGGGCCACAGATACGCAGTATTTT. This chain uses TRBV19 with TRBJ2-3, with 10 bases identical to TRBD1. V gave up 7 bases and J gave up 2 bases; unmatched junction bases: 3. Germline CDR1 is LNHDA and CDR2 is SQIVND (reference sequence). The CDR3 contains 14 residues.

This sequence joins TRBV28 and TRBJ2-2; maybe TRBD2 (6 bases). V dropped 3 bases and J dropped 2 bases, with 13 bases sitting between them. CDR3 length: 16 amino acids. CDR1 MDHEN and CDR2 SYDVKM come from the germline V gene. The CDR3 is CASSFWRDPNTGELFF. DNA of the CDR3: TGTGCCAGCAGTTTTTGGCGGGATCCTAACACCGGGGAGCTGTTTTTT.